These 32 T cell receptor beta chains share one sample of origin, sequenced in a study of T cells in Graves' hyperthyroidism and ophthalmopathy. Regions amplified from RNA transcripts were the TCR beta CDR3 regions. Carried out on the TCR CDR3, a first-round RT-PCR used the HTBI primer set. TCRdb re-called the multiplex PCR reads through MiXCR, storing one row per CDR3 protein. The sample consists of 300,000 or so distinct CDR3 sequences, approximately 18% of them appearing once. Material for sequencing was blood. Receptors were obtained from a woman aged 50 to 60 with Graves' hyperthyroidism.

As to this clonotype: Compared with germline, one end of the junction differs, possibly owing to a read error. The chain has TRBV5-1 and TRBJ1-1, with D unclear. The CDR3 is made up of 16 amino acids. The germline V gene has CDR1 SGHRS and CDR2 YFSETQ. The CDR3 sequence is CASSRTTSLGFDSAFF. The CDR3 bases are TGTGCCAGCAGCCGCACCACTTCGTTGGGGTTTGATTCAGCTTTCTTT.

This clonotype occurred many times. This chain links TRBV20-1 with TRBJ1-1; D might be TRBD1 (5 bases). Germline V lookup: CDR1 DFQATT, CDR2 SNEGSKA (reference sequence). Trimming left V 6 bases short and J 5 bases short, with 13 bases between. The length of the CDR3 is 12 residues. The CDR3 reads CSAGWDVTEAFF. The CDR3 DNA reads TGCAGTGCCGGTTGGGACGTAACTGAAGCTTTCTTT.

This clonotype was seen at least ten times. The chain uses TRBV20-1 and TRBJ2-7; the D call may be TRBD1 or TRBD2 (5 bases each). Germline assignment: CDR1 DFQATT and CDR2 SNEGSKA (reference sequence). The V end lost 5 bases, the J end lost 3 bases, and 14 bases lay between the germline ends. The CDR3 is made up of 13 amino acids. CDR3 in amino acids: CSAPGTASYEQYF. The CDR3 nucleotides read TGCAGTGCTCCCGGGACCGCGAGCTACGAGCAGTACTTC.

The chain joins TRBV3-1 to TRBJ2-1, with a possible D match to TRBD1 (6 bases). The CDR3 sequence is 15 residues long. V dropped 4 bases and J dropped 1 base, with 11 bases sitting between them. CDR1 and CDR2 (germline): LGHDT, YNNKEL (reference sequence). This CDR3 reads CASSPQQGSYNEQFF. CDR3 in DNA: TGTGCCAGCAGCCCCCAACAGGGTTCCTACAATGAGCAGTTCTTC.

J is TRBJ2-7 and V is TRBV6-5; 8 bases fit TRBD1. The CDR3 totals 14 residues. V dropped 6 bases and J dropped 6; count of bases not matched to a gene: 10. Germline CDR1 is MNHEY and CDR2 is SVGAGI. CDR3 sequence reads: CASRGRQGTSEQYF. The CDR3, as DNA: TGTGCCAGCAGGGGGAGACAGGGGACCTCCGAGCAGTACTTC.

The rearrangement uses TRBV12-3 or TRBV12-4 and TRBJ2-2, with a tentative D call TRBD1 (6 bases). The CDR3 consists of 16 residues. Trimming cost V 4 bases and J 2 bases, with 14 bases left between them. The CDR3 sequence is CASSSPRTVNTGELFF. The CDR3 DNA is TGTGCCAGCAGTTCCCCCAGGACAGTCAACACCGGGGAGCTGTTTTTT.

This clonotype came up many times. This chain joins TRBV9 and TRBJ2-1; possibly TRBD1 for D (6 bases). Germline values: CDR1 SGDLS, CDR2 YYNGEE. The length of the CDR3 is 16 residues. V shed 3 bases and J shed 1 base, with 14 bases lying between them. The CDR3 loop reads CASSETGSSSYNEQFF. Here the CDR3 DNA reads TGTGCCAGCAGCGAGACAGGTTCCTCTTCCTACAATGAGCAGTTCTTC.

A note on this clonotype: Mismatch with germline at one junction end may stem from a read error. The V and J genes are TRBV6-6 and TRBJ1-2; 9 nucleotides match TRBD1. CDR1 and CDR2 from the germline V gene are MNHNY and SVGAGI (reference sequence). The CDR3 runs 14 residues. In nucleotides, the CDR3 is TGTGCCAGCAGCTACTCGGGACAGGGTAAAGGCTACACCTTC. Its protein is CASSYSGQGKGYTF.

In its sample, this clonotype was seen a few times. The chain recombines TRBV10-1 with TRBJ2-7; either TRBD1 or TRBD2 may supply D (5 bases each). The CDR3 totals 16 residues. Germline lookup yields CDR1 WNHNN and CDR2 SYGVQD (reference sequence). The V end lost 2 bases, the J end lost 0 bases, and 14 bases lay between the germline ends. CDR3 amino acids: CASSEIPGPSSYEQYF. DNA for the CDR3: TGCGCCAGCAGTGAGATCCCGGGACCGAGCTCCTACGAGCAGTACTTC.

This clonotype was seen a handful of times. The chain links TRBV4-1 to TRBJ2-1, with D unresolved. V was shortened by 1 base and J by 4 bases, with 14 bases between the two germline ends. CDR3 size: 16 residues. In germline, CDR1 is MGHRA, CDR2 YSYEKL. The CDR3 is CASSQAPRTDYNEQFF. The DNA for the CDR3 is TGCGCCAGCAGCCAAGCGCCGAGGACGGATTACAATGAGCAGTTCTTC.

The rearrangement links TRBV7-9 to TRBJ2-7; D remains unclear. This CDR3 has 12 residues. CDR1 is SEHNR and CDR2 is FQNEAQ in the germline V gene (reference sequence). Trimming stripped 1 base from V and 5 bases from J, with 6 bases between. The CDR3 region is CASSLDLNEQYF. CDR3 nucleotides: TGTGCCAGCAGCTTAGACTTAAACGAGCAGTACTTC.

This clonotype was recorded a few times. This chain uses TRBV6-1 with TRBJ2-5, with 9 nucleotides matching TRBD1. The J segment lost 4 bases and the V segment lost 6 bases, leaving 9 bases of the junction unmatched. CDR1 is MNHNS and CDR2 is SASEGT in the germline V gene. The CDR3 totals 15 residues. The CDR3 region has the DNA TGTGCCAGCAGCCCAGGGACAGGGTCCGCAGAGACCCAGTACTTC. Translated: CASSPGTGSAETQYF.

This chain connects TRBV30 to TRBJ2-3; D remains ambiguous. Trimming cost V 1 base and J 3 bases, with 11 bases left between them. CDR1 GTSNPN and CDR2 SVGIG come from the germline V gene (reference sequence). The CDR3 covers 14 residues. This CDR3 reads CAWSAGSGTDTQYF. The CDR3 DNA reads as TGTGCCTGGAGTGCAGGCAGTGGGACAGATACGCAGTATTTT.

This clonotype was counted a few times. The J gene is TRBJ2-7, the V gene TRBV5-1; 7 positions agree with TRBD1. Germline V gives CDR1 SGHRS, CDR2 YFSETQ. V was clipped by 3 bases and J by 4 bases; unmatched bases: 10. The CDR3 contains 15 residues. CDR3 in amino acids: CASSSGQTPIYEQYF. The DNA of the CDR3 is TGCGCCAGCAGCTCGGGACAGACACCCATTTACGAGCAGTACTTC.

This clonotype was counted between two and nine times. The chain uses TRBV7-9 and TRBJ2-2, with D possibly being TRBD1 or TRBD2 (5 bases each). Germline CDR1 is SEHNR and CDR2 is FQNEAQ (reference sequence). The CDR3 is made up of 18 amino acids. Trimming took off 3 bases at V and 4 bases at J, with 21 bases between the two ends. The CDR3 region has the DNA TGTGCCAGCAGCTTGGGGACGGACTTTCCGGCGGGCACCGGGGAGCTGTTTTTT. Translated: CASSLGTDFPAGTGELFF. Based on the CDR3 plus reference TRBV7-9 and TRBJ2-2, the full variable domain is DTGVSQNPRHKITKRGQNVTFRCDPISEHNRLYWYRQTLGQGPEFLTYFQNEAQLEKSRLLSDRFSAERPKGSFSTLEIQRTEQGDSAMYLCASSLGTDFPAGTGELFFGEGSRLTVL.

This chain joins TRBV12-3 or TRBV12-4 and TRBJ1-3, with 8 bases fitting TRBD1. The CDR3 totals 15 residues. Trimming at V came to 7 bases and at J to 4 bases, leaving 9 bases not matched to a gene. CDR3 residues: CASIPGGARGNTIYF. DNA of the CDR3: TGTGCCAGCATCCCAGGGGGCGCGAGAGGAAACACCATATATTTT.

There are a few counts of this clonotype. The rearrangement joins TRBV5-1 to TRBJ2-1, with 8 bases aligning to TRBD2. The CDR3 is made up of 15 amino acids. V was pared by 0 bases and J by 8 bases, with 7 bases of the junction left unmatched. Germline V gene sequence: CDR1 SGHRS, CDR2 YFSETQ. CDR3 DNA: TGCGCCAGCAGCTTGGGTTCCGGGAGGGGGGATGAGCAGTTCTTC. As protein: CASSLGSGRGDEQFF.

This clonotype has a handful of counts. This rearrangement joins TRBV28 to TRBJ1-6; no reliable D call. Germline V gives CDR1 MDHEN, CDR2 SYDVKM. This CDR3 region has 16 residues. V lost 6 bases and J 1 base, leaving 13 bases between the germline ends. CDR3 residues: CASSFRVGSYNSPLHF. CDR3 DNA: TGTGCCAGCAGCTTTAGGGTGGGGTCCTATAATTCACCCCTCCACTTT.

There are a few counts of this clonotype. The chain uses TRBV6-5 and TRBJ2-1; 11 positions match TRBD2. With 0 bases clipped from V and 7 bases from J, the junction kept 2 bases outside the gene matches. CDR3 length: 15 amino acids. From germline, CDR1 is MNHEY and CDR2 SVGAGI. This CDR3 reads CASSYSSGGANEQFF. The CDR3 coding sequence is TGTGCCAGCAGTTACTCTAGCGGGGGGGCTAATGAGCAGTTCTTC.

This clonotype was observed at least ten times. V and J are TRBV3-1 and TRBJ2-7; a weak D match, TRBD1 (6 bases). The V end was cut by 0 bases, the J end by 6 bases, with 12 bases between. The CDR3 contains 14 residues. Germline V CDR1 and CDR2: LGHDT, YNNKEL (reference sequence). The CDR3 nucleotides read TGTGCCAGCAGCCAAGAACCAGGGGATTCCGAGCAGTACTTC. Its translation: CASSQEPGDSEQYF.

For the CDR3, the DNA is TGTGCCAGCAGTCGATCGGGCTCTGGAAACACCATATATTTT. Residues: CASSRSGSGNTIYF. This chain joins TRBV2 and TRBJ1-3; D is undetermined. The CDR3 length is 14 residues. Deletions cut 5 bases from V and 0 bases from J, with 8 bases between. Germline CDR1 is SNHLY and CDR2 is FYNNEI.

This clonotype turned up a few times. This chain uses TRBV10-3 with TRBJ1-4, with D perhaps TRBD1 (6 bases). The CDR3 loop spans 14 amino acids. Germline V gives CDR1 ENHRY, CDR2 SYGVKD. The germline V and J ends were trimmed by 6 bases and 6 bases, with 14 bases remaining between them. The chain's CDR3 is CAISPGVVDEKLFF. DNA of the CDR3: TGTGCCATCAGCCCAGGGGTCGTGGATGAAAAACTGTTTTTT.

J is TRBJ2-7 and V is TRBV30, with TRBD2 identical over 9 bases. V was pared by 2 bases and J by 6 bases, with 2 bases of the junction left unmatched. There are 12 residues in the CDR3. Germline loops: CDR1 GTSNPN, CDR2 SVGIG (reference sequence). CDR3 loop: CAWSSGGSEQYF. The CDR3 DNA is TGTGCCTGGAGTAGCGGGGGGAGCGAGCAGTACTTC.

V gene TRBV5-1 combines with J gene TRBJ1-1; TRBD1 is a possible D gene (5 bases). V lost 8 bases and J lost 1, with 15 bases in between. CDR1 and CDR2 (germline): SGHRS, YFSETQ. The CDR3 has 14 residues. The CDR3 reads CARPNGGRNTEAFF. Written as DNA, the CDR3 is TGCGCCAGGCCTAACGGGGGTCGGAACACTGAAGCTTTCTTT. Filled out from reference TRBV5-1 and TRBJ1-1, the complete variable domain reads KAGVTQTPRYLIKTRGQQVTLSCSPISGHRSVSWYQQTPGQGLQFLFEYFSETQRNKGNFPGRFSGRQFSNSRSEMNVSTLELGDSALYLCARPNGGRNTEAFFGQGTRLTVV.

V is TRBV2 and J is TRBJ2-1, with 11 bases matching TRBD2. V lost 6 bases and J lost 6; bases outside the gene matches: 4. This CDR3 has 14 amino acids. Germline V lookup: CDR1 SNHLY, CDR2 FYNNEI. CDR3 loop: CASRITSGSNEQFF. The CDR3 DNA reads as TGTGCCAGCAGAATCACTAGCGGGAGCAATGAGCAGTTCTTC.

This rearrangement joins TRBV7-2 to TRBJ2-3; no firm D call. In germline, CDR1 is SGHTA, CDR2 FQGNSA. The CDR3 has 13 residues. Trimming removed 0 bases at V and 4 bases at J, with 5 bases between. CDR3 sequence: CASSLAVPDTQYF. The CDR3 nucleotides are TGTGCCAGCAGCTTAGCAGTGCCAGATACGCAGTATTTT.

This clonotype was found many times. J is TRBJ2-7 and V is TRBV11-1; D is ambiguous. V lost 6 bases and J lost 0, with 9 bases in between. CDR3 size: 13 residues. Germline CDR1 and CDR2: SGHAT and FQDESV (reference sequence). The CDR3 is CASSPATSYEQYF. The CDR3 DNA follows: TGTGCCAGCAGTCCCGCAACCTCCTACGAGCAGTACTTC.

The chain links TRBV16 to TRBJ1-6; D possibly corresponds to TRBD1 (6 bases). Trimming removed 3 bases from V and 2 bases from J, with 11 bases in between. In germline, CDR1 is KGHSY, CDR2 FQNENV. The CDR3 has 16 residues. This chain's CDR3 is CASSHQTGTYNSPLHF. CDR3 bases: TGTGCCAGCAGCCATCAAACAGGGACCTATAATTCACCCCTCCACTTT.

This clonotype was seen a handful of times. The CDR3 DNA follows: TGCAGTGCCCCAGAAAATTACGAGCAGTACTTC. This codes for CSAPENYEQYF. The V gene is TRBV20-1, the J gene TRBJ2-7; D unclear. CDR3 length equals 11 residues. V lost 6 bases, J lost 4 bases, and 10 bases lay in between. Germline CDR1 DFQATT, CDR2 SNEGSKA (reference sequence).

This clonotype has at least ten counts. The chain joins TRBV30 to TRBJ1-1, with 7 positions matching TRBD1. Germline loops: CDR1 GTSNPN, CDR2 SVGIG (reference sequence). Trimming took 1 base from V and 1 from J; bases not matched to a gene: 9. The CDR3 has 16 residues. The CDR3 sequence is CAWSAGTAKGNTEAFF. The DNA for the CDR3 is TGTGCCTGGAGTGCAGGGACAGCAAAGGGGAACACTGAAGCTTTCTTT.

This clonotype has just a few counts. The V call is TRBV4-1, the J call TRBJ1-6; 7 bases are a match to TRBD1. Germline V lookup: CDR1 MGHRA, CDR2 YSYEKL. J was trimmed by 7 bases and V by 3 bases; bases with no gene match: 6. This CDR3 contains 15 residues. The CDR3 is CASSQSGQWNSPLHF. In nucleotides, the CDR3 is TGCGCCAGCAGCCAGTCGGGACAGTGGAATTCACCCCTCCACTTT.

V and J are TRBV12-3 or TRBV12-4 and TRBJ1-4, with 7 bases matching TRBD1. This CDR3 is 14 amino acids long. V was pared by 3 bases and J by 8 bases, with 6 bases of the junction left unmatched. The CDR3 region has the DNA TGTGCCAGCAGTTTGGAGGGGGCCTTGGAAAAACTGTTTTTT. Its translation is CASSLEGALEKLFF.